This TCR beta chain was recorded in a study of beta chain features in type 1 diabetes. Reverse transcribing all isolated RNA meant expressed TCRB transcripts were sequenced. Measured with immunoSEQ multiplex PCR; TCRdb has only the in-frame clones, and not every one. The sample has fewer than 650,000 clones; around 16% are singletons. Only a few counts were recorded for this clone. Each of the sorted populations had a purity greater than 95%. V shed 5 bases and J shed 5 bases, with 12 bases lying between them. CDR1 and CDR2 (germline): SGHTA, FQGNSA. There are 13 residues in the CDR3. Specimen: naive CD4+ T cells from blood. The source is a man between 18 and 29 years old in good health. This sequence joins TRBV7-2 and TRBJ1-2, with D possibly matching TRBD1 (5 bases). CDR3 region: CASSPGTGYGYTF. In DNA, the CDR3 is TGTGCCAGCAGCCCAGGGACTGGGTATGGCTACACCTTC.